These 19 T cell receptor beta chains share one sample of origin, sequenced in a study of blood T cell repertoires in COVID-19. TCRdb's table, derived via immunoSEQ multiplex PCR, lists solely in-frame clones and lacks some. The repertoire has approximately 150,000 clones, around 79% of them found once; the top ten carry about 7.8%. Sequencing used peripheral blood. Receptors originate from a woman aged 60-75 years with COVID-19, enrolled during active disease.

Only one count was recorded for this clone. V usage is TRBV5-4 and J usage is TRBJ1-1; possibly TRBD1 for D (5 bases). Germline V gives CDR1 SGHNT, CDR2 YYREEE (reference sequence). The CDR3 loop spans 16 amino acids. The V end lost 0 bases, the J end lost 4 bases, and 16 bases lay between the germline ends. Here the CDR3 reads CASSLAGGQRTTEAFF. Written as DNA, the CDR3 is TGTGCCAGCAGCTTGGCCGGCGGACAACGAACCACTGAAGCTTTCTTT.

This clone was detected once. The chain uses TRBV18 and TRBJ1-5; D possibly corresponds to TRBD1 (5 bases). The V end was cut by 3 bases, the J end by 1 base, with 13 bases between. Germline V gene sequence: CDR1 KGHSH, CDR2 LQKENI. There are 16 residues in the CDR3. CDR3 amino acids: CASSPATRQSNQPQHF. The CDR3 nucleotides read TGTGCCAGCTCACCCGCAACCCGACAGAGCAATCAGCCCCAGCATTTT.

The CDR3 loop is CASSLRQGNNSPLHF. DNA of the CDR3: TGTGCCAGCAGCTTACGCCAGGGTAATAATTCACCCCTCCACTTT. The chain links TRBV7-9 to TRBJ1-6, with a possible D match to TRBD1 (5 bases). The germline V gene encodes CDR1 SEHNR and CDR2 FQNEAQ (reference sequence). CDR3 length equals 15 residues. V was pared by 2 bases and J by 5 bases, with 10 bases between.

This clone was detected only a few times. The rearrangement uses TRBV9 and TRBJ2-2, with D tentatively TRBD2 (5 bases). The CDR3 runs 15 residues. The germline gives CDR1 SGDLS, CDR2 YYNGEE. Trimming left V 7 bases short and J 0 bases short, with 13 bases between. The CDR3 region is CASAGWATNTGELFF. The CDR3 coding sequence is TGTGCCAGCGCGGGCTGGGCCACGAACACCGGGGAGCTGTTTTTT.

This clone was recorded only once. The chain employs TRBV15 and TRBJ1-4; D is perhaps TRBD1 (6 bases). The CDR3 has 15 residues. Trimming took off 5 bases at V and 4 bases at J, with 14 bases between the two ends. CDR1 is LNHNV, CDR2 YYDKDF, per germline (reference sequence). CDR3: CATSGGQQYNEKLFF. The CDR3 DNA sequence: TGTGCCACCAGCGGCGGACAGCAGTATAATGAAAAACTGTTTTTT. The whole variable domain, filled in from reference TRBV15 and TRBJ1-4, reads DAMVIQNPRYQVTQFGKPVTLSCSQTLNHNVMYWYQQKSSQAPKLLFHYYDKDFNNEADTPDNFQSRRPNTSFCFLDIRSPGLGDTAMYLCATSGGQQYNEKLFFGSGTQLSVL.

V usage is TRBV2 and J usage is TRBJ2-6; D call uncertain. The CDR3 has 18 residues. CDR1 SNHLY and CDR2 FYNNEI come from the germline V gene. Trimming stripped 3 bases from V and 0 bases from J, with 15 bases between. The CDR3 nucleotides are TGTGCCAGCAGTGACCCGCGCAGGCCAGACTCTGGGGCCAACGTCCTGACTTTC. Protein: CASSDPRRPDSGANVLTF.

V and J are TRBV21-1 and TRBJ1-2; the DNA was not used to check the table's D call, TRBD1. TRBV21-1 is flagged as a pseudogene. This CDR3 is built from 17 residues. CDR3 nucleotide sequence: TGTGCCAGCAGCAAAAGCCTTAATGACAGGGGGCAACATGGCTACACCTTC. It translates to CASSKSLNDRGQHGYTF.

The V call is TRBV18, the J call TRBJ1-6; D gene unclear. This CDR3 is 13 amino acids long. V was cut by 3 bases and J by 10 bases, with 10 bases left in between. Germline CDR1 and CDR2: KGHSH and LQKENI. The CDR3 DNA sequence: TGTGCCAGCTCACCCGGAGAAGGATCACCCCTCCACTTT. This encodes CASSPGEGSPLHF.

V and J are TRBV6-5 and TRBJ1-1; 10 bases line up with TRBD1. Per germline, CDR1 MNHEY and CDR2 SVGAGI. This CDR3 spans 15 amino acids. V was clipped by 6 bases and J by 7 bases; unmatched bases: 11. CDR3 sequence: CASRPRETGGGEAFF. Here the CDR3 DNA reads TGTGCCAGCAGACCCAGGGAGACAGGGGGCGGTGAAGCTTTCTTT.

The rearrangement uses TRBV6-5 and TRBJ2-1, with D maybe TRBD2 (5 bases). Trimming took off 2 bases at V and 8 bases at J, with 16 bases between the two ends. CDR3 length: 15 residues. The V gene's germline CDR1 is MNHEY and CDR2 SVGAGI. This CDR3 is CASSYGLAGRDEQFF. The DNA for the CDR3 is TGTGCCAGCAGTTACGGGCTAGCCGGGCGGGATGAGCAGTTCTTC.

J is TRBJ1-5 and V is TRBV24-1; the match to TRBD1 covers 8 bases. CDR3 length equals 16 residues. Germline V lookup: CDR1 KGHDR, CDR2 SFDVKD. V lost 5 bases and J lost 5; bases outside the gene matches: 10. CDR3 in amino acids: CATSVSGQGKHQPQHF. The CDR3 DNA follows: TGTGCCACCAGTGTTTCTGGACAGGGAAAACATCAGCCCCAGCATTTT.

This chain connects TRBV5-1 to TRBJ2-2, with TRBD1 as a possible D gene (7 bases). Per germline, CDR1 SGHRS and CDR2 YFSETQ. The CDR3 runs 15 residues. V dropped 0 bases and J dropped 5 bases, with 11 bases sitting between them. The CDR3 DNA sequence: TGCGCCAGCAGCTTGGTCCAGGGGGGAACCGGGGAGCTGTTTTTT. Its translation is CASSLVQGGTGELFF.

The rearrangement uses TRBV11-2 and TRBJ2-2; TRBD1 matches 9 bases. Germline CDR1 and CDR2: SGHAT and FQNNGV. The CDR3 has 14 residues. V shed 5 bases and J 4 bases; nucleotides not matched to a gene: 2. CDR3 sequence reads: CASSLGQGTGELFF. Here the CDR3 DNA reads TGTGCCAGCAGCCTGGGACAGGGCACCGGGGAGCTGTTTTTT.

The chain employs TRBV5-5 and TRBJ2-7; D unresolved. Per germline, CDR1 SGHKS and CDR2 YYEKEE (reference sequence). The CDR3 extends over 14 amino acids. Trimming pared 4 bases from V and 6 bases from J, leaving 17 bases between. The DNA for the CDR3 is TGTGCCAGCAGCCCCCGGGTTACGCCGGGCGAGCAGTACTTC. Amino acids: CASSPRVTPGEQYF.

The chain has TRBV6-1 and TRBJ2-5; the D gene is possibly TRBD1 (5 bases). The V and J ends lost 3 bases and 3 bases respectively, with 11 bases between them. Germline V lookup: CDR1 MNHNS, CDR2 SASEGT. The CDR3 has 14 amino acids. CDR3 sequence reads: CASSDTGRKETQYF. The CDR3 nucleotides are TGTGCCAGCAGTGACACAGGCCGAAAAGAGACCCAGTACTTC.

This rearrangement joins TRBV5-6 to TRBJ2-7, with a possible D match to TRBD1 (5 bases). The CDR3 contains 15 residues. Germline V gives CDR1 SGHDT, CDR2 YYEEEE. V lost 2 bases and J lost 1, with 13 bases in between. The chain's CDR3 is CASSFAGKGSYEQYV. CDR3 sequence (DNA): TGTGCCAGCAGCTTCGCAGGGAAGGGGTCCTACGAGCAGTACGTC.

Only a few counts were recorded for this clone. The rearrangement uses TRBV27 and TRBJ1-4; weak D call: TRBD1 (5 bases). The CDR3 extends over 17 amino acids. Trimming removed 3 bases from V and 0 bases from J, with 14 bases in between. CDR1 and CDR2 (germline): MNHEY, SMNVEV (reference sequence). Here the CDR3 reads CASSFRGVSSTNEKLFF. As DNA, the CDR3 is TGTGCCAGCAGTTTCCGGGGGGTTTCGTCAACTAATGAAAAACTGTTTTTT.

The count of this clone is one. The CDR3 region is CASSLGSALNTGELFF. The CDR3 bases are TGTGCCAGCAGCTTAGGGTCCGCGCTTAACACCGGGGAGCTGTTTTTT. This rearrangement joins TRBV7-8 to TRBJ2-2; no firm D call. Germline V gene sequence: CDR1 SGHVS, CDR2 FQNEAQ. V gave up 1 base and J gave up 2 bases, with 11 bases separating them. The CDR3 has 16 residues.

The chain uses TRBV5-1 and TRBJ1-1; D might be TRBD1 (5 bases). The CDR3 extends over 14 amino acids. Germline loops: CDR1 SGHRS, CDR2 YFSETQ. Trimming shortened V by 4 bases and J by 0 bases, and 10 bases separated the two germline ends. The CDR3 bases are TGCGCCAGCAGCCTGGGACTGCTGAACACTGAAGCTTTCTTT. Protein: CASSLGLLNTEAFF.